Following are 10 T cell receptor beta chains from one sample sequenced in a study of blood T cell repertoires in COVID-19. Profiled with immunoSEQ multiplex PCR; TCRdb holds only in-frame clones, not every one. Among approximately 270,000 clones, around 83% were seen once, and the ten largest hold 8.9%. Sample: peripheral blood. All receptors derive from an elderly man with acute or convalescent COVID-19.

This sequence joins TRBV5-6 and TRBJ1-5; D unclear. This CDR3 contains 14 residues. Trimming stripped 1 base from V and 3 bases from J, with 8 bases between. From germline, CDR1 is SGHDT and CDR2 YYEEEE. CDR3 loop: CASSLRATNQPQHF. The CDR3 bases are TGTGCCAGCAGCTTGCGAGCCACCAATCAGCCCCAGCATTTT.

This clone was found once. The DNA of the CDR3 is TGTGCCAGTACGGACAGTTCCAACTCCTACAATGAGCAGTTCTTC. As protein: CASTDSSNSYNEQFF. The chain combines TRBV5-6 with TRBJ2-1, with D possibly TRBD1 on 6 matching bases. The CDR3 has 15 amino acids. V shed 8 bases and J shed 0 bases, with 15 bases lying between them. Looked up from germline, CDR1 is SGHDT and CDR2 is YYEEEE.

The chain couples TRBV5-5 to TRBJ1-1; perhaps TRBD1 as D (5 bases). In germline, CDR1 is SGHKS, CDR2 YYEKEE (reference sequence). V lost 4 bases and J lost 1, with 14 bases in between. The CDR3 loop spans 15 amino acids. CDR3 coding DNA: TGTGCCAGCAGCCCCCTAGGGGAACCGAACACTGAAGCTTTCTTT. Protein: CASSPLGEPNTEAFF.

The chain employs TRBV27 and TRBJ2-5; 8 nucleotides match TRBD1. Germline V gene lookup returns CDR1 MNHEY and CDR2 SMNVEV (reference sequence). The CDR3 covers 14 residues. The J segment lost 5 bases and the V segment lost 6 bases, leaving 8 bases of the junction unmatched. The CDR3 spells CASRGRQGRETQYF. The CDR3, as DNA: TGTGCCAGCAGGGGTAGACAGGGGAGGGAGACCCAGTACTTC.

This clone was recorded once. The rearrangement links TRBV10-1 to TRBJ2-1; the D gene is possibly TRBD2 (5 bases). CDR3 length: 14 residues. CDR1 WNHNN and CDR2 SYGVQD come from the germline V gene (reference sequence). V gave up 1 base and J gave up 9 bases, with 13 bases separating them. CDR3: CASSEFEGRGEQFF. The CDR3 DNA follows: TGCGCCAGCAGTGAGTTTGAGGGTAGAGGTGAGCAGTTCTTC.

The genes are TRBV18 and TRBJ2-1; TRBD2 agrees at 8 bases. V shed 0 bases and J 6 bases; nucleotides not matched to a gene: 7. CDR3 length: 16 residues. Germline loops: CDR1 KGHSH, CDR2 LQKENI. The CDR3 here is CASSPPGLVLTNEQFF. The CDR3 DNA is TGTGCCAGCTCACCACCGGGACTAGTTTTGACCAATGAGCAGTTCTTC.

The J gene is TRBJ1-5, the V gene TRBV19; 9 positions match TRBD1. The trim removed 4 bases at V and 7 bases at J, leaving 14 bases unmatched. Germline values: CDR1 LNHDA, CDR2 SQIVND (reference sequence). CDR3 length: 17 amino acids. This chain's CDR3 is CASSSGTGWNSHQPQHF. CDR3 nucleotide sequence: TGTGCCAGTAGTAGCGGGACAGGGTGGAATAGTCACCAGCCCCAGCATTTT.

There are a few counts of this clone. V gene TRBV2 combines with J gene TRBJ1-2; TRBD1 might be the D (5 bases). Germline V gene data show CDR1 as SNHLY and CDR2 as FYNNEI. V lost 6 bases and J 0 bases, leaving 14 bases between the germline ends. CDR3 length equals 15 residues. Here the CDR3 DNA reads TGTGCCAGCAGCCTCGACAGAGTTCCTAACTATGGCTACACCTTC. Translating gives CASSLDRVPNYGYTF.

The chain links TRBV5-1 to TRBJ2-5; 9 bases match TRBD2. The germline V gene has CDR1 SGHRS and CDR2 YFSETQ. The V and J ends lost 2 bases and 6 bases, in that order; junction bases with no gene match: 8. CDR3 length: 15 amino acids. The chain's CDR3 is CASSLRIAGAKTQYF. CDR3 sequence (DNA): TGCGCCAGCAGCTTAAGAATAGCGGGGGCGAAGACCCAGTACTTC. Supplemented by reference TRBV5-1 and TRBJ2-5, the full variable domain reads KAGVTQTPRYLIKTRGQQVTLSCSPISGHRSVSWYQQTPGQGLQFLFEYFSETQRNKGNFPGRFSGRQFSNSRSEMNVSTLELGDSALYLCASSLRIAGAKTQYFGPGTRLLVL.

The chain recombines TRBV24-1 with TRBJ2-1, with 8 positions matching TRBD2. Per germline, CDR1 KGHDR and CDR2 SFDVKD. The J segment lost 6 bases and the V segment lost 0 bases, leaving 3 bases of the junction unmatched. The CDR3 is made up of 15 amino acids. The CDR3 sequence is CATSDLGLASNEQFF. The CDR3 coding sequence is TGTGCCACCAGTGATTTGGGACTAGCAAGCAATGAGCAGTTCTTC.